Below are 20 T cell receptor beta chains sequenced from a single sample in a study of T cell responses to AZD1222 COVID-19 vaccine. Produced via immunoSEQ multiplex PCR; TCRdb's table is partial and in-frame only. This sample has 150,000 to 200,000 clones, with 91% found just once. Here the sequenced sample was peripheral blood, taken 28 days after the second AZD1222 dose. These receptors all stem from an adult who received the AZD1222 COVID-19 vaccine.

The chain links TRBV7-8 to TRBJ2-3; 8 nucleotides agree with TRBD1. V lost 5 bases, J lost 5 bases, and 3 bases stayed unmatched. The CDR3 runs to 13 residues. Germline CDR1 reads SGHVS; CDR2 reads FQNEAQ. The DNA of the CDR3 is TGTGCCAGCAGCACCGGACAGGGAGATACGCAGTATTTT. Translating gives CASSTGQGDTQYF.

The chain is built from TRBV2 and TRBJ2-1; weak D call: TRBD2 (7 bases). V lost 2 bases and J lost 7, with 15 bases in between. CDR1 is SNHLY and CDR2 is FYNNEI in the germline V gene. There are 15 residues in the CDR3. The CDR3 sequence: CASSEMGGGRNEQFF. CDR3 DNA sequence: TGTGCCAGCAGTGAAATGGGGGGGGGCCGGAATGAGCAGTTCTTC.

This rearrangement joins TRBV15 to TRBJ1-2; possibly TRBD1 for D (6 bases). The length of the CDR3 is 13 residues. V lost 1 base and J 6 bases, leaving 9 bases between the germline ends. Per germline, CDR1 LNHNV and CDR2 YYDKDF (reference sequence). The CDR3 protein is CATSRVGADGYTF. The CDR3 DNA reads TGTGCCACCAGCAGAGTGGGGGCAGATGGCTACACCTTC.

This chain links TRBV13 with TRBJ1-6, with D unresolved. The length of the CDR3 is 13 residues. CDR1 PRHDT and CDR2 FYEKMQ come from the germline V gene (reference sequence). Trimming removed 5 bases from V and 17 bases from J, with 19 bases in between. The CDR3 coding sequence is TGTGCCAGCAGCCATCGTCCCGAAAGACTTATCCACTTT. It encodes CASSHRPERLIHF.

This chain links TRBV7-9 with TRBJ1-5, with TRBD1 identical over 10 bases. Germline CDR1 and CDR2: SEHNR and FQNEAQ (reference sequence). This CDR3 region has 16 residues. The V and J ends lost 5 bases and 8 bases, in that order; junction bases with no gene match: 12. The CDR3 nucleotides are TGTGCCAGCAGCGCGGGAGGGACAGGGGCCAAAAAGCCCCAGCATTTT. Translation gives CASSAGGTGAKKPQHF.

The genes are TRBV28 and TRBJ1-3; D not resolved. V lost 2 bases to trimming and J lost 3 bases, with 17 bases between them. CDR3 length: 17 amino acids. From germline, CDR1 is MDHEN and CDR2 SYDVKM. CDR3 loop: CASSLLLGTTGGNTIYF. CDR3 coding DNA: TGTGCCAGCAGTTTACTTCTCGGTACAACCGGTGGAAACACCATATATTTT.

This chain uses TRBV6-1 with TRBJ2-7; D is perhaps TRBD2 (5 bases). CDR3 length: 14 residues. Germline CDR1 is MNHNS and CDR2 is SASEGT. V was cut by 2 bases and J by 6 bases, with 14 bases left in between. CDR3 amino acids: CASSESAVLGEQYF. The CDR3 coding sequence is TGTGCCAGCAGTGAATCAGCGGTACTAGGCGAGCAGTACTTC.

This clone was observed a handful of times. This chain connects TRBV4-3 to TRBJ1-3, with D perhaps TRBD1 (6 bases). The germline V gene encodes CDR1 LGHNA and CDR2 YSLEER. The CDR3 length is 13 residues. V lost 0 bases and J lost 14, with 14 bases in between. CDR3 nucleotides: TGCGCCAGCAGCCAAGAGGGGGACACAGCCCTATATTTT. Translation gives CASSQEGDTALYF.

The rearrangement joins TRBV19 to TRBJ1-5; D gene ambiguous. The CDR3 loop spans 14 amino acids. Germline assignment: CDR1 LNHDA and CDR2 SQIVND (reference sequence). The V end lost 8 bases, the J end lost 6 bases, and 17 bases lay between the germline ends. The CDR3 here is CASRRESLAQPQHF. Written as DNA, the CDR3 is TGTGCCAGTCGTAGGGAGTCTTTAGCTCAGCCCCAGCATTTT.

CDR3 DNA sequence: TGTGCCAGTATACAGCGCCGGAGCAGCTATGGCTACACCTTC. This sequence encodes CASIQRRSSYGYTF. V gene TRBV19 combines with J gene TRBJ1-2, with D unclear. The CDR3 spans 14 residues. The germline V gene has CDR1 LNHDA and CDR2 SQIVND (reference sequence). V lost 7 bases and J lost 4, with 16 bases in between.

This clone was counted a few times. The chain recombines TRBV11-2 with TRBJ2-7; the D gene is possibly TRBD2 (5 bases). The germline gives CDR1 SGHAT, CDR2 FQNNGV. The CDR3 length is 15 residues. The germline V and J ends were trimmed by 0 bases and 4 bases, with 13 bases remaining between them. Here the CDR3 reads CASSLDPGIVYEQYF. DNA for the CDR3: TGTGCCAGCAGCTTAGATCCGGGAATCGTTTACGAGCAGTACTTC.

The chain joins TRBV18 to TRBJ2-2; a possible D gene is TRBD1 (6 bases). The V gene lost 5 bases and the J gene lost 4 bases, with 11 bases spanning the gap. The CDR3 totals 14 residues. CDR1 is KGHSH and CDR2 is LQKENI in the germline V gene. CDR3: CASSSGHSTGELFF. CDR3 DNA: TGTGCCAGCTCATCGGGACATTCCACCGGGGAGCTGTTTTTT.

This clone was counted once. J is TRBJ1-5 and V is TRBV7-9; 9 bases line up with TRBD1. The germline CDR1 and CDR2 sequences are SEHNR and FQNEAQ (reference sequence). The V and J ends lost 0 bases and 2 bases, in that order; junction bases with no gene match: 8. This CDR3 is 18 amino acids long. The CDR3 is CASSLALRTGVGNQPQHF. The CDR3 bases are TGTGCCAGCAGCTTAGCCCTACGGACAGGGGTGGGCAATCAGCCCCAGCATTTT.

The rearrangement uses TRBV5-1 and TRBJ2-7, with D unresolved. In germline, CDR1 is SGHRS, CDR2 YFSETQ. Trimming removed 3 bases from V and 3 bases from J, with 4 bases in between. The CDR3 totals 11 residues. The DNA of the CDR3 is TGCGCCAGCAGCTCCGACTACGAGCAGTACTTC. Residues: CASSSDYEQYF. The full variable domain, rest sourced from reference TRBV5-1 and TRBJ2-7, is KAGVTQTPRYLIKTRGQQVTLSCSPISGHRSVSWYQQTPGQGLQFLFEYFSETQRNKGNFPGRFSGRQFSNSRSEMNVSTLELGDSALYLCASSSDYEQYFGPGTRLTVT.

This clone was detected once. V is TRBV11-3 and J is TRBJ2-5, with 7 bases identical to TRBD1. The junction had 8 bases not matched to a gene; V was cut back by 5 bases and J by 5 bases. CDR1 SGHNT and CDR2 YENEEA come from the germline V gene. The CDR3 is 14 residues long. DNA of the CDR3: TGTGCCAGCAGCCCGGGACAGACGCGGGAGACCCAGTACTTC. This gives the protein CASSPGQTRETQYF. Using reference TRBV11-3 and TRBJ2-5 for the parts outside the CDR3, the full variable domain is EAGVVQSPRYKIIEKKQPVAFWCNPISGHNTLYWYLQNLGQGPELLIRYENEEAVDDSQLPKDRFSAERLKGVDSTLKIQPAELGDSAVYLCASSPGQTRETQYFGPGTRLLVL.

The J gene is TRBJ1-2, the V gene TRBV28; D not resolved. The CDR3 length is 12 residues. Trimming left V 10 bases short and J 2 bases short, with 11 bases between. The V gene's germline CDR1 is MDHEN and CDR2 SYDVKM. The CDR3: CANSDGNYGYTF. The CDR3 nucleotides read TGTGCCAACTCGGACGGAAACTATGGCTACACCTTC.

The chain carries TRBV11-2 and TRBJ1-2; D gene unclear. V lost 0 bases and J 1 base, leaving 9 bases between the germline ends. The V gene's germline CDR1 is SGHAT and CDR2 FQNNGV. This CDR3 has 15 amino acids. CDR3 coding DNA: TGTGCCAGCAGCTTAGATCTGGGCCTTAACTATGGCTACACCTTC. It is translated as CASSLDLGLNYGYTF. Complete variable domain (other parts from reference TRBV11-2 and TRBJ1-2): EAGVAQSPRYKIIEKRQSVAFWCNPISGHATLYWYQQILGQGPKLLIQFQNNGVVDDSQLPKDRFSAERLKGVDSTLKIQPAKLEDSAVYLCASSLDLGLNYGYTFGSGTRLTVV.

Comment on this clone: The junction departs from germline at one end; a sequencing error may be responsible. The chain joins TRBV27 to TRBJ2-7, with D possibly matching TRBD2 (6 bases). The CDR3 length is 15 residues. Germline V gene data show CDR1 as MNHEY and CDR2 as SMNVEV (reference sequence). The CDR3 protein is CASSLSRTALGLVVF. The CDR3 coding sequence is TGTGCCAGCAGTTTATCTCGCACTGCTCTGGGACTTGTCGTTTTC.

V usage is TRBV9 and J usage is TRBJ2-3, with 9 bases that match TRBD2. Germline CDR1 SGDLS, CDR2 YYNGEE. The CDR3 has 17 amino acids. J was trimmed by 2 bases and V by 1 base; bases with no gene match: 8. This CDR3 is CASSVFPSGVYTDTQYF. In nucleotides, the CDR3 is TGTGCCAGCAGCGTATTTCCTAGCGGGGTCTACACAGATACGCAGTATTTT.

CDR3: CASSLYRLMELFF. The CDR3 DNA reads TGTGCCAGCAGTTTGTACAGGTTGATGGAGCTGTTTTTT. V usage is TRBV12-3 or TRBV12-4 and J usage is TRBJ2-2; possibly TRBD1 for D (5 bases). The CDR3 totals 13 residues. V shed 3 bases and J shed 10 bases, with 12 bases lying between them.